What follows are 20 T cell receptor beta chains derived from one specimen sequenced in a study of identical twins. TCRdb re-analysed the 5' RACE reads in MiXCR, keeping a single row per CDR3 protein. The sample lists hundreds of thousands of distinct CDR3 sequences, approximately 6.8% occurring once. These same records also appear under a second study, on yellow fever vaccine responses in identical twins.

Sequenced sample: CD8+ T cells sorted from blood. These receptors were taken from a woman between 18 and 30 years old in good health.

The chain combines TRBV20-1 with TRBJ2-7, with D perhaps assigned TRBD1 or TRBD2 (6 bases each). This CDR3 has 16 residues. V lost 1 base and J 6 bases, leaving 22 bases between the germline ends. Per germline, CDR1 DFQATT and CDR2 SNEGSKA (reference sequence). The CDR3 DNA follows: TGCAGTGCTAGAGCCCGGGGCCGAAAGGGGGGTGGCGAGCAGTACGTC. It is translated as CSARARGRKGGGEQYV.

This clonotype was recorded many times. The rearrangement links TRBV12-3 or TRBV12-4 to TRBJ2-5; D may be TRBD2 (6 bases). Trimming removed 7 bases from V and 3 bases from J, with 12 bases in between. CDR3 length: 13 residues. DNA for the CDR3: TGTGCCAGCACACGACTAGGAGAAGAGACCCAGTACTTC. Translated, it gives CASTRLGEETQYF.

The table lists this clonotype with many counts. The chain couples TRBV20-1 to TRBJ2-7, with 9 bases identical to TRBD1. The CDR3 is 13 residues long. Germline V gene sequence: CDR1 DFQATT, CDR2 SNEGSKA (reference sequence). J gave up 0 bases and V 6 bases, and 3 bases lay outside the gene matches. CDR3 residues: CSAGDRDSYEQYV. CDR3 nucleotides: TGCAGTGCGGGGGACAGGGACTCCTACGAGCAGTACGTC.

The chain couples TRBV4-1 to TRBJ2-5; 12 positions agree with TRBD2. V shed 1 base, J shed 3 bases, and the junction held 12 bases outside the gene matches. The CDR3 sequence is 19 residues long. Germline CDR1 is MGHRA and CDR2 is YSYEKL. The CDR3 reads CASSQVGLAGGWGKETQYF. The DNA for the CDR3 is TGCGCCAGCAGCCAAGTAGGCCTAGCGGGAGGGTGGGGGAAAGAGACCCAGTACTTC.

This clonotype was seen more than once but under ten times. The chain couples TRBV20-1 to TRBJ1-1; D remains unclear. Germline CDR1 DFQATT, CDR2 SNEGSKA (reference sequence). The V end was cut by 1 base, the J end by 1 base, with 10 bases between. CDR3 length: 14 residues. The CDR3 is CSARGLTANTEAFF. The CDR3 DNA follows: TGCAGTGCTAGAGGACTTACAGCGAACACTGAAGCTTTCTTT.

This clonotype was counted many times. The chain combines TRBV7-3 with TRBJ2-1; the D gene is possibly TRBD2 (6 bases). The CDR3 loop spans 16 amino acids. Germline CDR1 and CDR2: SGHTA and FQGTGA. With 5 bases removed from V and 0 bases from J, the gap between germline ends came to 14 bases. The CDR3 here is CASSLGTLSSYNEQFF. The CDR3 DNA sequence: TGTGCCAGCAGCCTAGGGACTCTGAGCTCCTACAATGAGCAGTTCTTC. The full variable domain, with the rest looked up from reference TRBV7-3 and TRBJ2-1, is GAGVSQTPSNKVTEKGKYVELRCDPISGHTALYWYRQSLGQGPEFLIYFQGTGAADDSGLPNDRFFAVRPEGSVSTLKIQRTERGDSAVYLCASSLGTLSSYNEQFFGPGTRLTVL.

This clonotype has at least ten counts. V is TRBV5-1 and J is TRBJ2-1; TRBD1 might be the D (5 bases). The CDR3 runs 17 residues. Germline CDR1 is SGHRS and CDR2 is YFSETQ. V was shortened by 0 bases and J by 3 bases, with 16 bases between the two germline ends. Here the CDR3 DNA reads TGCGCCAGCAGCTTGGAAGGTCTTAGGGGTTACTACAATGAGCAGTTCTTC. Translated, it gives CASSLEGLRGYYNEQFF.

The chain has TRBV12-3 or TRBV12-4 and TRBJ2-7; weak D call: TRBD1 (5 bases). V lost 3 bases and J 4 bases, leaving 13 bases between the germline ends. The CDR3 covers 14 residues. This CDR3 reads CASSFSERQYEQYF. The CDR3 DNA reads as TGTGCCAGCAGTTTTTCCGAAAGACAGTACGAGCAGTACTTC.

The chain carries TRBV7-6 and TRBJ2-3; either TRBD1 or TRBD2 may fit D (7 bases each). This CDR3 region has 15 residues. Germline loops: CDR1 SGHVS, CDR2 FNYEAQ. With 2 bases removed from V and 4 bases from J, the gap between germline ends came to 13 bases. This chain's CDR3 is CASSLNRGGSDTQYF. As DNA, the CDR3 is TGTGCCAGCAGCTTAAACAGGGGAGGGTCAGATACGCAGTATTTT.

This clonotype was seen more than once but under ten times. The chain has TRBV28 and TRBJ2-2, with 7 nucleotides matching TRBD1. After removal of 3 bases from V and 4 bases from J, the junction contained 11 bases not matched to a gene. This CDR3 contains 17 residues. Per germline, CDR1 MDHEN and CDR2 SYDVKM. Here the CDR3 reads CASSFLQGFTSTGELFF. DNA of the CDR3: TGTGCCAGCAGTTTCCTACAGGGGTTTACGAGCACCGGGGAGCTGTTTTTT.

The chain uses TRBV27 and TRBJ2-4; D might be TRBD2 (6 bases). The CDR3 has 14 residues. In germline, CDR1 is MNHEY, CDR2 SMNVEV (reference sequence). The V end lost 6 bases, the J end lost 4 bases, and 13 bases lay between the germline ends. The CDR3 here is CASSGAGRKNIQYF. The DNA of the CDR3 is TGTGCCAGCAGCGGGGCGGGGCGGAAAAACATTCAGTACTTC.

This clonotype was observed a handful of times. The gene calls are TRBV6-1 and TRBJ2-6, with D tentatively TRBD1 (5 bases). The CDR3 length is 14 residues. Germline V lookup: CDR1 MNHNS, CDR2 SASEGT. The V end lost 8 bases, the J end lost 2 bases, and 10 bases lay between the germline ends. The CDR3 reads CASAEGAGANVLTF. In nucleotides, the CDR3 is TGTGCCAGCGCCGAAGGGGCTGGGGCCAACGTCCTGACTTTC.

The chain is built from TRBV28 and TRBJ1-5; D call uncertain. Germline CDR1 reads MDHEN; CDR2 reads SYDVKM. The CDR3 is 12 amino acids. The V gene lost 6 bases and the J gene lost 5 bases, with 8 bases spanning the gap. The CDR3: CASRDVDQPQHF. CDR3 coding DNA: TGTGCCAGCAGGGATGTCGATCAGCCCCAGCATTTT. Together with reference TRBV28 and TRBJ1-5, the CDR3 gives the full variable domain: DVKVTQSSRYLVKRTGEKVFLECVQDMDHENMFWYRQDPGLGLRLIYFSYDVKMKEKGDIPEGYSVSREKKERFSLILESASTNQTSMYLCASRDVDQPQHFGDGTRLSIL.

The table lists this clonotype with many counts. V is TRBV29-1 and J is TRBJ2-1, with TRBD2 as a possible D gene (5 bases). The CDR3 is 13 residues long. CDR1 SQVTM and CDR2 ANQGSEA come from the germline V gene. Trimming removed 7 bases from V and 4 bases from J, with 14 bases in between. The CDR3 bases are TGCAGCGCCGTGCCCGGGGAATACAATGAGCAGTTCTTC. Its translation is CSAVPGEYNEQFF.

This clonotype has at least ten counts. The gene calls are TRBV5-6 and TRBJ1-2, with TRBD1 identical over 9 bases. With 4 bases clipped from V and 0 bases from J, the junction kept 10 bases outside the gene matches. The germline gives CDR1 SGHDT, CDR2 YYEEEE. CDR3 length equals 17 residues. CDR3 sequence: CASSRNRDRAANYGYTF. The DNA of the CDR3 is TGTGCCAGCAGCCGCAATAGGGACAGGGCGGCTAACTATGGCTACACCTTC. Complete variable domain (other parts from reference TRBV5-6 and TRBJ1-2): DAGVTQSPTHLIKTRGQQVTLRCSPKSGHDTVSWYQQALGQGPQFIFQYYEEEERQRGNFPDRFSGHQFPNYSSELNVNALLLGDSALYLCASSRNRDRAANYGYTFGSGTRLTVV.

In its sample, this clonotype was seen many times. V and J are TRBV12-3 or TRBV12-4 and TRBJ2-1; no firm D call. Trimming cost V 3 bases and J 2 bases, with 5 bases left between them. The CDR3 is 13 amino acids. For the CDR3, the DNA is TGTGCCAGCAGTTTTAATGCCTACAATGAGCAGTTCTTC. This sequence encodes CASSFNAYNEQFF.

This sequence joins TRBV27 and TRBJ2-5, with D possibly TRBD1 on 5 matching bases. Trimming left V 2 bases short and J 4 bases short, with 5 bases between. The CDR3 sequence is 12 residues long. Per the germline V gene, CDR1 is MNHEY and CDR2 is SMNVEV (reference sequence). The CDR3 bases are TGTGCCAGCAGTTTAAGGGGAGAGACCCAGTACTTC. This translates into CASSLRGETQYF.

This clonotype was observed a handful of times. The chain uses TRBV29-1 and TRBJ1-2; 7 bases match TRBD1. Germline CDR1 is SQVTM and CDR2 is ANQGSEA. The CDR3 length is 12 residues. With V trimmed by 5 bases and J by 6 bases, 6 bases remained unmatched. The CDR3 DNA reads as TGCAGCGTTTCTTCCGGACAGGATGGCTACACCTTC. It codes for CSVSSGQDGYTF.

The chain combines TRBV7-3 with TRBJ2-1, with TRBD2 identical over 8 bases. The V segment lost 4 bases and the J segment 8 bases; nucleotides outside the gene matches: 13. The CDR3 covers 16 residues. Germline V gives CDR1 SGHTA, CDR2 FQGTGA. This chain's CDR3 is CASSWRGSGRDDEQFF. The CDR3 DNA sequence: TGTGCCAGCAGCTGGCGTGGAAGCGGGAGAGACGATGAGCAGTTCTTC.

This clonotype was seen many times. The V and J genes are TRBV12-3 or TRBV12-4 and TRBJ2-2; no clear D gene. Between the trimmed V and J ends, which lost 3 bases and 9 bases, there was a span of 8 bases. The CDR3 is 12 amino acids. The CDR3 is CASSLAVWELFF. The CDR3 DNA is TGTGCCAGCAGTTTGGCAGTTTGGGAGCTGTTTTTT.